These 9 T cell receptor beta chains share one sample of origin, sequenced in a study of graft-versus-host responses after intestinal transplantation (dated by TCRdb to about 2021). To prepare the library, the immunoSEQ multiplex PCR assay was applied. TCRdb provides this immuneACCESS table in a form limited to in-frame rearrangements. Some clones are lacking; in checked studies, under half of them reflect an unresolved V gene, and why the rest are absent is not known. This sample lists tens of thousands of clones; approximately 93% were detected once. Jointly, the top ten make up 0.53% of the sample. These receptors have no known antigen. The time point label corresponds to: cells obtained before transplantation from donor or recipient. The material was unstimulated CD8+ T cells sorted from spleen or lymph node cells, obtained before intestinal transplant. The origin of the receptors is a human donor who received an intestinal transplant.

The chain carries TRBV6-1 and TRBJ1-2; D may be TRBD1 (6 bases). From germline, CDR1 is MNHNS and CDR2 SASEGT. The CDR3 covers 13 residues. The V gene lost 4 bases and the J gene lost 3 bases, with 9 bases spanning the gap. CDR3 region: CASSAGHHYGYTF. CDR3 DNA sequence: TGTGCCAGCAGTGCGGGACATCACTATGGCTACACCTTC.

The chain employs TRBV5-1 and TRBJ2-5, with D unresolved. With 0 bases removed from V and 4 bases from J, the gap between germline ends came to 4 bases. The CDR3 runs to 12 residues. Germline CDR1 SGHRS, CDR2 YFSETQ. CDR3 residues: CASSLEGETQYF. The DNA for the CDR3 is TGCGCCAGCAGCTTGGAAGGAGAGACCCAGTACTTC.

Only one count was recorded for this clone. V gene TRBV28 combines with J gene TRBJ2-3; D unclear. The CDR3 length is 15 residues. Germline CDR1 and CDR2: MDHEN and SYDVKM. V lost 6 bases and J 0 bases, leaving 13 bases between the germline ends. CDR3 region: CASRRGEASTDTQYF. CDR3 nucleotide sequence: TGTGCCAGCAGACGCGGAGAGGCGAGCACAGATACGCAGTATTTT.

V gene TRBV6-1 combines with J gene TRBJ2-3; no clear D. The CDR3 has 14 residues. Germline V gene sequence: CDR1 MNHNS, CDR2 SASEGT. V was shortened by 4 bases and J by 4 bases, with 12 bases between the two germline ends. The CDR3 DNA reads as TGTGCCAGCAGTGCAGCAGAGTTGGCAGATACGCAGTATTTT. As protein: CASSAAELADTQYF.

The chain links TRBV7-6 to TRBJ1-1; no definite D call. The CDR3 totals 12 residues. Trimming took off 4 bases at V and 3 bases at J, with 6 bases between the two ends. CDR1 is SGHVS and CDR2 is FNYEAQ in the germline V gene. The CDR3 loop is CASSSSYTEAFF. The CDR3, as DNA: TGTGCCAGCAGCTCTAGTTACACTGAAGCTTTCTTT.

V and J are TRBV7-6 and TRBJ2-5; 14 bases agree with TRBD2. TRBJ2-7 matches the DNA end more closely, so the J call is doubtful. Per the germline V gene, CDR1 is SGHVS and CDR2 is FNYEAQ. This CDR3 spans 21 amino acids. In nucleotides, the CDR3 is TGTGCCAGCAGCTTAGGGACCGGGACAGGGGGACTAGCGGGAGCCCCCTACGAGCAGTACTTC. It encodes CASSLGTGTGGLAGAPYEQYF.

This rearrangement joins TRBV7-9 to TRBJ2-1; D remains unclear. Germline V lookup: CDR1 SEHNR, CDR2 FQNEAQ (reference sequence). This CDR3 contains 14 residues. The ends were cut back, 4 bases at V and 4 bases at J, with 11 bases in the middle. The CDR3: CASSSIHLYNEQFF. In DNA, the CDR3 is TGTGCCAGCAGCTCGATACACCTGTACAATGAGCAGTTCTTC.

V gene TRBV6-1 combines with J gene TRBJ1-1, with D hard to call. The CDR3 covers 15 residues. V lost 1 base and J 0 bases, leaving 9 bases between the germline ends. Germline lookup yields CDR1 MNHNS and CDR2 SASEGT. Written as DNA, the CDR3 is TGTGCCAGCAGTGAAGAAAGGACCCTGAACACTGAAGCTTTCTTT. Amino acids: CASSEERTLNTEAFF.

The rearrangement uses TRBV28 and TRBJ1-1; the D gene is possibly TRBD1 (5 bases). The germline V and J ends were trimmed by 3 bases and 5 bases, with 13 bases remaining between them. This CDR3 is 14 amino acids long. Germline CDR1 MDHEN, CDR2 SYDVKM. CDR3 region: CASSFVRGATEAFF. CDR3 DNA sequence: TGTGCCAGCAGTTTTGTAAGGGGTGCAACTGAAGCTTTCTTT.